This TCR beta chain was observed in a study of CD4+ T cells in melanoma. The ends were cut back, 5 bases at V and 1 base at J, with 11 bases in the middle. The germline gives CDR1 GTSNPN, CDR2 SVGIG (reference sequence). The CDR3 has 13 residues. Repertoires were generated with immunoSEQ multiplex PCR, while TCRdb's copy carries only in-frame clones and drops some. The repertoire consists of over 130,000 clones, with 80% to 95% occurring once and the leading ten covering approximately 1.5%. V usage is TRBV30 and J usage is TRBJ1-1; D is ambiguous. The receptor was derived from a human donor with melanoma. CDR3 nucleotide sequence: TGTGCCTGGGCTAACCGGGGGAACACTGAAGCTTTCTTT. Amino acid sequence: CAWANRGNTEAFF.